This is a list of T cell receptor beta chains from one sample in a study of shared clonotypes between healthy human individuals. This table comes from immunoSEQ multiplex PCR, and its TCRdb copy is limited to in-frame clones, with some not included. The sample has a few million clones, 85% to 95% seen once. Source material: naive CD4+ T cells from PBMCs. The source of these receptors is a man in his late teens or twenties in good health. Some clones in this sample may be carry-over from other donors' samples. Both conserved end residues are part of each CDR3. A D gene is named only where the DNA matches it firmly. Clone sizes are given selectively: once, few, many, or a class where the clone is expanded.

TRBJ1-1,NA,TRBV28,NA,CASSLQMTEAFF,TGTGCCAGCAGTCTCCAGATGACTGAAGCTTTCTTT
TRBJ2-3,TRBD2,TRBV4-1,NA,CASSQPPSGGRATDTQYF,TGCGCCAGCAGCCAACCCCCCAGCGGCGGGAGGGCCACAGATACGCAGTATTTT
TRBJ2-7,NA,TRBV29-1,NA,CSVSQSSYEQYF,TGCAGCGTTTCACAGTCCTCCTACGAGCAGTACTTC
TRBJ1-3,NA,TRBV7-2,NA,CASSLVGGSGNTIYF,TGTGCCAGCAGCTTAGTCGGGGGCTCTGGAAACACCATATATTTT
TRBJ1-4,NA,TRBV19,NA,CASSSSTAGFDNEKLFF,TGTGCCAGTAGTTCCTCGACAGCCGGCTTTGATAATGAAAAACTGTTTTTT
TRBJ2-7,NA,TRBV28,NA,CASVGERGSYEQYF,TGTGCCAGCGTTGGAGAGAGGGGCTCCTACGAGCAGTACTTC
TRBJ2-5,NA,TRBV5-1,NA,CASPDEDGTSQETQYF,TGCGCCAGCCCAGACGAAGACGGGACGAGCCAAGAGACCCAGTACTTC
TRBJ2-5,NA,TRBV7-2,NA,CASSPDREEETQYF,TGTGCCAGCAGCCCCGACAGGGAGGAAGAGACCCAGTACTTC
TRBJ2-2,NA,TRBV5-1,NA,CASSLLGTGELFF,TGCGCCAGCAGCTTGCTAGGGACCGGGGAGCTGTTTTTT
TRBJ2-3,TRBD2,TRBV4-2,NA,CASSQEVYELAKDTQYF,TGTGCCAGCAGCCAAGAGGTCTATGAACTAGCGAAAGATACGCAGTATTTT
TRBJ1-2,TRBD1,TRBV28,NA,CASSHGGQGGFGYGYTF,TGTGCCAGCAGTCATGGGGGACAGGGAGGTTTTGGCTATGGCTACACCTTC
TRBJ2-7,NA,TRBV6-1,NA,CASRRGPTYEQYF,TGTGCCAGCAGGCGGGGGCCGACCTACGAGCAGTACTTC
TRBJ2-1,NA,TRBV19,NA,CASSIGHSYNEQFF,TGTGCCAGTAGTATCGGCCACTCCTACAATGAGCAGTTCTTC
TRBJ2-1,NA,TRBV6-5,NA,CASSLWRSSYNEQFF,TGTGCCAGCAGCTTGTGGCGGAGCTCCTACAATGAGCAGTTCTTC
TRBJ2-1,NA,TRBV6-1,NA,CASSEAQFF,TGTGCCAGCAGTGAAGCGCAGTTCTTC
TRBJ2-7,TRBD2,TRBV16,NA,CASSQSSGGGEQYF,TGTGCCAGCAGCCAATCGTCGGGAGGCGGCGAGCAGTACTTC
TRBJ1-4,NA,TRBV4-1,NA,CASSQVSGTNEKLFF,TGCGCCAGCAGCCAAGTCTCGGGGACTAATGAAAAACTGTTTTTT
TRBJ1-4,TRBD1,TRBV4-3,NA,CASSQDRDSTLAKLFF,TGCGCCAGCAGCCAAGATAGGGACAGTACTCTTGCAAAACTGTTTTTT
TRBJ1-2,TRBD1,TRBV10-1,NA,CASNNGTAVSGGYTF,TGCGCCAGCAATAATGGGACAGCCGTGTCAGGAGGCTACACCTTC
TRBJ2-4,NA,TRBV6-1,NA,CASSEQLARGAKNIQYF,TGTGCCAGCAGTGAACAACTCGCAAGGGGCGCCAAAAACATTCAGTACTTC
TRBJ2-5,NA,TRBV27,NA,CASSSRVQETQYF,TGTGCCAGCAGCTCACGGGTGCAAGAGACCCAGTACTTC
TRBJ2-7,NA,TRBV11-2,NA,CASSTRRSYEQYF,TGTGCCAGCAGCACCCGACGGTCCTACGAGCAGTACTTC
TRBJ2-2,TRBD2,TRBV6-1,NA,CASSAGLAAANTGELFF,TGTGCCAGCAGTGCCGGACTAGCGGCAGCGAACACCGGGGAGCTGTTTTTT
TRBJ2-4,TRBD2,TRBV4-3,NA,CASSQLSGRGNIQYF,TGCGCCAGCAGCCAACTTAGCGGGAGAGGTAACATTCAGTACTTC
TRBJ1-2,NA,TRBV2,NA,CASSREGYGYTF,TGTGCCAGCAGCCGGGAGGGCTATGGCTACACCTTC
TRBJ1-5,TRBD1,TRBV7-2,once,CASSLYGQGAGQPQHF,TGTGCCAGCAGCTTATACGGACAGGGGGCAGGGCAGCCCCAGCATTTT
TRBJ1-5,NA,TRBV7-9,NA,CASSLAGGGGSNQPQHF,TGTGCCAGCAGCTTAGCGGGAGGCGGGGGTAGCAATCAGCCCCAGCATTTT
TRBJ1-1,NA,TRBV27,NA,CASSHPGATEAFF,TGTGCCAGCAGCCACCCCGGGGCCACTGAAGCTTTCTTT
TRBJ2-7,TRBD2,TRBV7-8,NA,CASSLGLAASYEQYF,TGTGCCAGCAGCTTAGGGCTAGCGGCATCCTACGAGCAGTACTTC
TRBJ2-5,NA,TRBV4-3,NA,CASSPRTRETQYF,TGCGCCAGCAGCCCTCGCACGCGCGAGACCCAGTACTTC
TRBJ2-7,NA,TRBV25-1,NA,CASSDFDSSYEQYF,TGTGCCAGCAGTGATTTCGACAGCTCCTACGAGCAGTACTTC
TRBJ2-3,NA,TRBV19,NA,CASSIAGALTDTQYF,TGTGCCAGTAGTATAGCGGGAGCGTTGACAGATACGCAGTATTTT
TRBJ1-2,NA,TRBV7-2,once,CASSTDGTLPTRGYTF,TGTGCCAGCAGCACTGATGGGACGCTTCCCACGCGGGGCTACACCTTC
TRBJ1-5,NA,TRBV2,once,CASRDTFLGNQPQHF,TGTGCCAGCAGGGATACCTTCCTGGGCAATCAGCCCCAGCATTTT
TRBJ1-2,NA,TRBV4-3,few,CASSRQDSYGYTF,TGCGCCAGCAGCCGTCAGGACAGTTATGGCTACACCTTC
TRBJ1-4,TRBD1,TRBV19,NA,CASRDRENEKLFF,TGTGCCAGTAGGGACAGGGAAAATGAAAAACTGTTTTTT
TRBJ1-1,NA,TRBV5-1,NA,CASRPAGVTEAFF,TGCGCCAGCAGGCCGGCAGGAGTCACTGAAGCTTTCTTT
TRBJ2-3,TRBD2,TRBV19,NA,CASSISSGRYTDTQYF,TGTGCCAGTAGTATATCGAGCGGGAGGTACACAGATACGCAGTATTTT
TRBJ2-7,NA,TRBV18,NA,CASSPAAQSYEQYF,TGTGCCAGCTCACCGGCGGCGCAGTCCTACGAGCAGTACTTC